This TCR beta chain was captured by sequencing in a study of CD8+ T cells in alopecia areata. The V gene lost 4 bases and the J gene lost 3 bases, with 13 bases spanning the gap. This CDR3 has 14 amino acids. Germline loops: CDR1 LGHNA, CDR2 YSLEER. Study outcomes and limitations: Many expanded lesional clones stayed in scalp and blood while on tofacitinib.

RNA was extracted and reverse transcribed into cDNA as the sequencing template. Sequenced by immunoSEQ multiplex PCR; TCRdb stores in-frame clones only, minus some. The table records over 85,000 clones, over 70% of them present only once. Note on this clone: Its antigen remains unknown.

The treatment here: oral pan-JAK inhibitor, 5-10 mg twice daily. V and J are TRBV4-3 and TRBJ2-7; D perhaps matches TRBD2 (6 bases). The source is a human donor with alopecia areata. The input for sequencing was CD8+ T cells sorted from blood, taken at roughly week 45, from a patient treated with tofacitinib. CDR3 sequence reads: CASSPGVEGYEQYF. CDR3 sequence (DNA): TGCGCCAGCAGCCCGGGGGTTGAGGGCTACGAGCAGTACTTC.